Listed below are T cell receptor beta chains from one sample, sequenced in a study of blood T cell repertoires in COVID-19. Produced via immunoSEQ multiplex PCR; TCRdb's table is partial and in-frame only. The sample yields roughly 430,000 clones, more than 70% seen once. Input material: PBMCs or T cells enriched from blood (not recorded which). The receptors originated from a woman under 30 who had been exposed to COVID-19. The CDR3 runs from the conserved cysteine through the conserved F or W. The D gene is left open where the match is weak. Clone size is given for some rows only: seen once, a few or many times, or a class if the clone is expanded.

>.|TRBD2|TRBJ2-1|TRBV9
CASSPSPGGALFKEQFF
TGTGCCAGCAGCCCATCACCGGGGGGAGCGCTTTTTAAGGAGCAGTTCTTC
>.|TRBD1|TRBJ2-5|TRBV7-2
CASSLEGRTGGHQETQYF
TGTGCCAGCAGCTTAGAGGGGAGGACAGGGGGTCATCAAGAGACCCAGTACTTC
>.|.|TRBJ2-7|TRBV5-4
CASSNRALSYEQYF
TGTGCCAGCAGCAACAGAGCCCTCTCCTACGAGCAGTACTTC
>.|TRBD2|TRBJ2-3|TRBV18
CASSPTSGVTDTQYF
TGTGCCAGCTCACCCACTAGCGGTGTCACAGATACGCAGTATTTT
>.|.|TRBJ2-2|TRBV6-5
CASSSGRTGELFF
TGTGCCAGCAGTTCAGGGAGGACCGGGGAGCTGTTTTTT
>.|.|TRBJ2-1|TRBV7-2
CASSGTGTTSYNEQFF
TGTGCCAGCAGTGGTACCGGGACAACCAGCTACAATGAGCAGTTCTTC
>.|.|TRBJ2-6|TRBV30
CAWSKTGNSGANVLTF
TGTGCCTGGAGTAAAACAGGAAACTCTGGGGCCAACGTCCTGACTTTC
>.|.|TRBJ1-5|TRBV10-3
CAIRIDRNQPQHF
TGTGCCATCAGAATCGACAGGAATCAGCCCCAGCATTTT
>once|.|TRBJ1-5|TRBV2
CASTLEGSNQPQHF
TGTGCCAGCACCCTCGAGGGTAGCAATCAGCCCCAGCATTTT
>.|.|TRBJ1-2|TRBV6-4
CASSDSIFSGYGYTF
TGTGCCAGCAGTGACTCTATCTTCAGCGGCTATGGCTACACCTTC
>.|.|TRBJ2-7|TRBV7-8
CASSLDPGDGEQYF
TGTGCCAGCAGCTTAGATCCAGGGGATGGCGAGCAGTACTTC
>.|.|TRBJ1-2|TRBV4-1
CATSPGVGNYGYTF
TGCGCCACCTCACCGGGGGTGGGGAACTATGGCTACACCTTC
>.|.|TRBJ1-5|TRBV7-9
CASSYGQNNQPQHF
TGTGCCAGCAGCTACGGACAGAACAATCAGCCCCAGCATTTT
>.|.|TRBJ2-5|TRBV15
CATSRVNERETQYF
TGTGCCACCAGCAGAGTGAATGAGCGAGAGACCCAGTACTTC
>.|.|TRBJ1-1|TRBV12-3/TRBV12-4
CASSTGTFTEAFF
TGTGCCAGCAGTACAGGGACGTTTACTGAAGCTTTCTTT
>.|TRBD2|TRBJ2-1|TRBV5-4
CASSHPNRLADNEQFF
TGTGCCAGCAGCCACCCGAATCGGCTAGCGGACAATGAGCAGTTCTTC
>.|.|TRBJ2-7|TRBV4-1
CASSQVVPGGSYEQYF
TGCGCCAGCAGCCAAGTCGTCCCAGGGGGGTCCTACGAGCAGTACTTC
>.|.|TRBJ1-5|TRBV2
CASKAEDQPQHF
TGTGCCAGCAAGGCGGAGGATCAGCCCCAGCATTTT
>.|.|TRBJ1-4|TRBV5-1
CASSLVAGRTTNEKLFF
TGCGCCAGCAGCTTGGTGGCAGGGCGTACAACTAATGAAAAACTGTTTTTT
>.|.|TRBJ2-7|TRBV13
CASSLGTGEVSNEQYF
TGTGCCAGCAGCTTAGGAACGGGGGAGGTATCTAACGAGCAGTACTTC
>.|.|TRBJ1-3|TRBV19
CASSISGGSGNTIYF
TGTGCCAGTAGTATCTCCGGGGGTTCTGGAAACACCATATATTTT
>.|.|TRBJ2-3|TRBV28
CASSLSGERDTQYF
TGTGCCAGCAGCCTTTCGGGGGAAAGGGATACGCAGTATTTT
>.|.|TRBJ1-6|TRBV5-1
CASSPRGGSSYNSPLHF
TGCGCCAGCAGCCCCCGGGGGGGGAGCTCCTATAATTCACCCCTCCACTTT
>once|.|TRBJ1-2|TRBV2
CASFGTSGYTF
TGTGCCAGCTTCGGTACGTCTGGCTACACCTTC
>.|.|TRBJ1-2|TRBV6-5
CASRRGLVDYGYTF
TGTGCCAGCAGGCGGGGGCTGGTTGACTATGGCTACACCTTC
>.|.|TRBJ2-7|TRBV28
CASSSNLLGAREQYF
TGTGCCAGCAGTTCGAATTTATTGGGGGCTCGGGAGCAGTACTTC
>.|.|TRBJ2-7|TRBV28
CASSFPRQASYEQYF
TGTGCCAGCAGTTTTCCCCGACAGGCCTCCTACGAGCAGTACTTC
>.|.|TRBJ1-5|TRBV7-6
CASSLEGGPNQPQHF
TGTGCCAGCAGCTTAGAGGGGGGGCCGAATCAGCCCCAGCATTTT